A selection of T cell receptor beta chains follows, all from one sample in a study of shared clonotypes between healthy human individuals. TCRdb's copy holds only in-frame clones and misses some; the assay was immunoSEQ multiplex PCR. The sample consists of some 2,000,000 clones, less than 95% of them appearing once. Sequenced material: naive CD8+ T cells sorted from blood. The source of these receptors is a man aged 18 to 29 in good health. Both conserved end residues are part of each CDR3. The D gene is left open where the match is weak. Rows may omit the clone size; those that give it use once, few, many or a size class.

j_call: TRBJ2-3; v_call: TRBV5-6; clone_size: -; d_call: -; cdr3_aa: CASSSVDTQYF; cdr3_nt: TGTGCCAGCAGCTCGGTCGATACGCAGTATTTT
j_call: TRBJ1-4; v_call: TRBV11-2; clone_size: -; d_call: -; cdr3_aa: CASSFQGNEKLFF; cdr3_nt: TGTGCCAGCAGCTTTCAGGGGAATGAAAAACTGTTTTTT
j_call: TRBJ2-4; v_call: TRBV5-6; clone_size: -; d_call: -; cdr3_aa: CASSFGTLDIQYF; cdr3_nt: TGTGCCAGCAGCTTCGGGACCCTAGACATTCAGTACTTC
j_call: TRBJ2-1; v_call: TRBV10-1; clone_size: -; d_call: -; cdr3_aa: CASSGDAATYNEQFF; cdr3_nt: TGCGCCAGCAGTGGGGACGCCGCTACCTACAATGAGCAGTTCTTC
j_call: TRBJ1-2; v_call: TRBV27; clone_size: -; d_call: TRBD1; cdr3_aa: CASSPTGGAMGYTF; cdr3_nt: TGTGCCAGCAGTCCGACAGGGGGCGCGATGGGCTACACCTTC
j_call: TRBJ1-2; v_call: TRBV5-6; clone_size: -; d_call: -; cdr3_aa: CASSLDVAGAHYGYTF; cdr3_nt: TGTGCCAGCAGCTTGGATGTAGCAGGGGCCCACTATGGCTACACCTTC
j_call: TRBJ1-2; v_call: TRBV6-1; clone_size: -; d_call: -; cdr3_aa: CASSESYGYTF; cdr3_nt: TGTGCCAGCAGTGAATCGTATGGCTACACCTTC
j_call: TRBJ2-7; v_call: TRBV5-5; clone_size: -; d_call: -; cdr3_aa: CASSNPSGLGYEQYF; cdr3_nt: TGTGCCAGCAGCAACCCAAGCGGGTTGGGGTACGAGCAGTACTTC
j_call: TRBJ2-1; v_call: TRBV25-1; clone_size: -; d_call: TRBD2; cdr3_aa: CASSTFSGGPYNEQFF; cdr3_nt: TGTGCCAGCAGTACCTTTAGCGGGGGGCCCTACAATGAGCAGTTCTTC
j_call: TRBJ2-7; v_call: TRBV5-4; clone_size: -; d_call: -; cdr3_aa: CASSSDWADSYEQYF; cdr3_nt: TGTGCCAGCAGCTCGGATTGGGCAGACTCCTACGAGCAGTACTTC
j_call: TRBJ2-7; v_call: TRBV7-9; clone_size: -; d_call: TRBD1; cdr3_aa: CASSSGTGRLYEQYF; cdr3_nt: TGTGCCAGCAGCTCGGGGACAGGTCGACTCTACGAGCAGTACTTC
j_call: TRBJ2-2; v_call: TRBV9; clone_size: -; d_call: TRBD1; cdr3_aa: CASSFEGASTGELFF; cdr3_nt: TGTGCCAGCAGCTTCGAGGGGGCCTCCACGGGGGAGCTGTTTTTT
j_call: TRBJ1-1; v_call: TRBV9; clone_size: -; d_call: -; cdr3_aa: CASSAGGAANTEAFF; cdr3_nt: TGTGCCAGCAGCGCCGGTGGGGCAGCCAACACTGAAGCTTTCTTT
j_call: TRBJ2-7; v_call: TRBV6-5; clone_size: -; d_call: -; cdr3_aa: CASSYGIREEGYEQYF; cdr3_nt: TGTGCCAGCAGTTACGGGATCCGGGAAGAGGGTTACGAGCAGTACTTC
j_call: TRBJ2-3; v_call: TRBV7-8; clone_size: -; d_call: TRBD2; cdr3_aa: CASSPVLAGVPDTQYF; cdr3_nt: TGTGCCAGCAGCCCCGTGCTAGCGGGAGTCCCAGATACGCAGTATTTT
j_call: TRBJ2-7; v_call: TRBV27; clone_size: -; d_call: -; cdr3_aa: CASSTTVLVPSSYEQYF; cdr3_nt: TGTGCCAGCAGTACGACAGTGTTGGTCCCTAGCTCCTACGAGCAGTACTTC
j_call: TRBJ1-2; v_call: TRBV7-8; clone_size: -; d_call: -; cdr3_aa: CASSLESQGTYYGYTF; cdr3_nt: TGTGCCAGCAGCTTAGAGTCCCAGGGCACCTACTATGGCTACACCTTC
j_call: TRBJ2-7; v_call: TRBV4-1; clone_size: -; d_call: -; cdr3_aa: CASSQGVGYEQYF; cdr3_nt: TGCGCCAGCAGCCAAGGAGTAGGCTACGAGCAGTACTTC
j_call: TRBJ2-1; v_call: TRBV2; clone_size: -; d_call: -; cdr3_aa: CASSGDSTTDEQFF; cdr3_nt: TGTGCCAGCAGTGGTGACTCTACAACGGATGAGCAGTTCTTC
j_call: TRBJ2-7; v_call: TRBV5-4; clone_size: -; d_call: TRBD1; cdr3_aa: CASSSGTGVHEQYF; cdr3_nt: TGTGCCAGCAGCTCTGGGACAGGGGTTCACGAGCAGTACTTC
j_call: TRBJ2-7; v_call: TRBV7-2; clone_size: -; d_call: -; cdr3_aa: CASSWSVSYEQYF; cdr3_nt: TGTGCCAGCAGCTGGAGCGTTTCCTACGAGCAGTACTTC
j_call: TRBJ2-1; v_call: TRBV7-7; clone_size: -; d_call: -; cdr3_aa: CASSQDSTSYNEQFF; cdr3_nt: TGTGCTAGCAGCCAGGACTCAACTTCGTACAATGAGCAGTTCTTC
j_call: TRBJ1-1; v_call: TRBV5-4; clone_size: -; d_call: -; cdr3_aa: CASSLISAEEAFF; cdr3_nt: TGTGCCAGCAGCTTGATTTCGGCGGAGGAAGCTTTCTTT
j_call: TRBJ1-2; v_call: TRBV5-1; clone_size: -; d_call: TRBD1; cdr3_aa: CASSPGTGFGYTF; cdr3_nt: TGCGCCAGCAGCCCCGGGACAGGGTTTGGCTACACCTTC
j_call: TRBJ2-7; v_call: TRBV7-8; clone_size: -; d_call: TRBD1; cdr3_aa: CASQGDSYEQYF; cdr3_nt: TGTGCCAGCCAGGGGGATTCCTACGAGCAGTACTTC
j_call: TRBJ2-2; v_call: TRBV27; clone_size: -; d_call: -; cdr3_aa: CASSFGGGAGELFF; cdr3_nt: TGTGCCAGCAGTTTTGGGGGCGGTGCCGGGGAGCTGTTTTTT
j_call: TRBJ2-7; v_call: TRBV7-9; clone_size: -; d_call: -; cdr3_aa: CASSLATGLSYEQYF; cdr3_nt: TGTGCCAGCAGCTTAGCGACAGGACTCTCCTACGAGCAGTACTTC
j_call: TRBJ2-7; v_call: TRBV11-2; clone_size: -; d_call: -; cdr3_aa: CASSLAPGETYEQYF; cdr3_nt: TGTGCCAGCAGCTTAGCTCCGGGAGAGACCTACGAGCAGTACTTC
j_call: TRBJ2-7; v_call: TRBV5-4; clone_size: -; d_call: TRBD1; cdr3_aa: CASSWGQGGSYEQYF; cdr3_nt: TGTGCCAGCAGCTGGGGACAGGGTGGGTCCTACGAGCAGTACTTC
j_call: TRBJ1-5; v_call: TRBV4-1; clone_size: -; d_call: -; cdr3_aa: CASSQVWGSNQPQHF; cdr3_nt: TGCGCCAGCAGCCAAGTGTGGGGGAGCAATCAGCCCCAGCATTTT
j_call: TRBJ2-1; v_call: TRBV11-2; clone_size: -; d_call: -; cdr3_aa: CASSLRGEEQFF; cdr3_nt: TGTGCCAGCAGCTTGAGAGGGGAGGAGCAGTTCTTC
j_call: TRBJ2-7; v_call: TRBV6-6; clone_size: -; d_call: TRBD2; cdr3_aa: CASSGAGTIAHEQYF; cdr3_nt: TGTGCCAGCAGTGGAGCCGGGACTATTGCTCACGAGCAGTACTTC
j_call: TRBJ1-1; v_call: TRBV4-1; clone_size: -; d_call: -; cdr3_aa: CASSQGTTEAFF; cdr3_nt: TGCGCCAGCAGCCAAGGGACGACTGAAGCTTTCTTT
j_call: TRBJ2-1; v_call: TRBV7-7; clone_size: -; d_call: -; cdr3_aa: CASSLANSNEQFF; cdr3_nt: TGTGCTAGCAGCTTAGCGAACAGCAATGAGCAGTTCTTC
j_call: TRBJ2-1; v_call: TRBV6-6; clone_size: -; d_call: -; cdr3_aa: CASSYSATTFF; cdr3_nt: TGTGCCAGCAGTTACTCGGCAACGACCTTCTTC
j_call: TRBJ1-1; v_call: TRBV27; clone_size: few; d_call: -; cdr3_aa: CASSSAGGAITEAFF; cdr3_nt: TGTGCCAGCAGTTCCGCCGGGGGGGCGATAACTGAAGCTTTCTTT
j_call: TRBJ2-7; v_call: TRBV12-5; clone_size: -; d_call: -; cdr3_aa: CASALDLTYEQYF; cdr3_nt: TGTGCTAGTGCTCTGGACCTTACCTACGAGCAGTACTTC
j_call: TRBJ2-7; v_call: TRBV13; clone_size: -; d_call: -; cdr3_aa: CASSLGYGTDQYF; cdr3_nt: TGTGCCAGCAGCTTAGGCTACGGCACGGATCAGTACTTC
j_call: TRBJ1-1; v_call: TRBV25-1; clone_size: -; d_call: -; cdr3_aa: CASSEISSGMNTEAFF; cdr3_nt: TGTGCCAGCAGTGAAATCTCTTCAGGGATGAACACTGAAGCTTTCTTT
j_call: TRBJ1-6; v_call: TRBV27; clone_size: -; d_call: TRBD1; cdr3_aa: CASSTGGNSPLHF; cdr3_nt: TGTGCCAGCAGTACAGGGGGCAATTCACCCCTCCACTTT
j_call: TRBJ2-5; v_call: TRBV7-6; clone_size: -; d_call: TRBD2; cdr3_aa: CASSLIVAGGGKETQYF; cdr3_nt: TGTGCCAGCAGCTTAATTGTAGCGGGGGGCGGAAAAGAGACCCAGTACTTC
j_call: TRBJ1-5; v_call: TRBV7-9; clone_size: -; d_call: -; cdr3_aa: CATSTGNQPQHF; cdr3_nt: TGTGCCACCTCGACCGGGAATCAGCCCCAGCATTTT
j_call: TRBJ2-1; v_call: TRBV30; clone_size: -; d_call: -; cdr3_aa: CARARVSYNEQFF; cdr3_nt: TGTGCCCGAGCCCGGGTATCCTACAATGAGCAGTTCTTC
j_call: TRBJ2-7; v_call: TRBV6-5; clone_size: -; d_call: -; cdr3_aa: CASSYGQGGSYEQYF; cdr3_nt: TGTGCCAGCAGTTACGGTCAGGGCGGGTCCTACGAGCAGTACTTC
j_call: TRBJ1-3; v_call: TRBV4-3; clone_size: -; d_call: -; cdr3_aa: CASSQDSGSGNTIYF; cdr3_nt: TGCGCCAGCAGCCAAGATTCCGGCTCTGGAAACACCATATATTTT
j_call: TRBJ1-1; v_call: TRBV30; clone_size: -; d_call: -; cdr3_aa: CAWEIDVGALGLHTEAFF; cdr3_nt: TGTGCCTGGGAGATCGACGTGGGGGCCCTGGGTCTCCACACTGAAGCTTTCTTT
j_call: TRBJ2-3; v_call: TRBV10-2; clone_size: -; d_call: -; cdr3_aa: CASSERGYGLFSTDTQYF; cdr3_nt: TGCGCCAGCAGTGAAAGGGGGTACGGATTATTTAGCACAGATACGCAGTATTTT
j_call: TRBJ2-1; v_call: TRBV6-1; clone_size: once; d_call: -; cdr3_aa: CASFAYNSYNEQFF; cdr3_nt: TGTGCCAGCTTCGCGTATAACTCCTACAATGAGCAGTTCTTC
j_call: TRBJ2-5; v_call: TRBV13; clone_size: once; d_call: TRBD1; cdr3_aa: CASRQQGAQETQYF; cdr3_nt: TGTGCCAGCAGGCAACAGGGGGCTCAGGAGACCCAGTACTTC
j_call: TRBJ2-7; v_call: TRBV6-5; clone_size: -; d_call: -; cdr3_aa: CASSYSYGGMGEQYF; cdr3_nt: TGTGCCAGCAGTTACTCCTATGGAGGTATGGGTGAGCAGTACTTC
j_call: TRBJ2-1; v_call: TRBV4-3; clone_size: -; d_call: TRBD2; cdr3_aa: CASSQGGTSRNEQFF; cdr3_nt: TGCGCCAGCAGCCAAGGAGGGACTAGCAGAAATGAGCAGTTCTTC
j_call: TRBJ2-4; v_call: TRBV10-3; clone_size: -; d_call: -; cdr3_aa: CAISESTGAGSPPRTIQYF; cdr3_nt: TGTGCCATCAGTGAGTCGACAGGTGCGGGCAGCCCCCCAAGGACGATTCAGTACTTC
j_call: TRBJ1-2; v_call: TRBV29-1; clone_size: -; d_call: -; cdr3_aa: CSVDKGGYGYTF; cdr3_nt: TGCAGCGTCGATAAGGGGGGCTATGGCTACACCTTC
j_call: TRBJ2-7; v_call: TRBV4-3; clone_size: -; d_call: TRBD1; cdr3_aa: CASSPGTGTYEQYF; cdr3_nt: TGCGCCAGCAGCCCTGGGACAGGTACCTACGAGCAGTACTTC
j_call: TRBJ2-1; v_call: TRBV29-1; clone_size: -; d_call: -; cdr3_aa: CSSAERSEQFF; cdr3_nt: TGCAGCTCAGCAGAGAGAAGTGAGCAGTTCTTC
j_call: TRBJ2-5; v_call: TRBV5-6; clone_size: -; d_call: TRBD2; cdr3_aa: CASGTGLAGLETQYF; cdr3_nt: TGTGCCAGCGGGACGGGACTAGCGGGATTGGAGACCCAGTACTTC
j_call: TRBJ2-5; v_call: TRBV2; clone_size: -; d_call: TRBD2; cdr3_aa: CASRGTSGGLRETQYF; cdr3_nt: TGTGCCAGCAGAGGGACTAGCGGGGGGCTGCGGGAGACCCAGTACTTC